This T cell receptor (beta chain) comes out of a study of cytomegalovirus exposure and HLA in healthy donors. PCR involved 60 Vbeta and 13 Jbeta primers. Only in-frame clones appear in the TCRdb table, and some are missing; sequencing was by immunoSEQ multiplex PCR. Counted here are some 190,000 clones, around 87% occurring once; the ten biggest clones make up 1.3%. The V gene end was trimmed by 3 bases and the J gene end by 0 bases; junction bases not matched to a gene: 6. CDR1 is SGHTA and CDR2 is FQGNSA in the germline V gene. The CDR3 extends over 16 amino acids. Sequences were obtained from PBMCs. The V gene is TRBV7-2, the J gene TRBJ2-3, with TRBD1 identical over 7 bases. The sequence derives from a man aged 25 to 45 in good health and CMV-seronegative. CDR3 DNA: TGTGCCAGCAGCTTTAGACAGGGCCGTAGCACAGATACGCAGTATTTT. Its protein product is CASSFRQGRSTDTQYF.